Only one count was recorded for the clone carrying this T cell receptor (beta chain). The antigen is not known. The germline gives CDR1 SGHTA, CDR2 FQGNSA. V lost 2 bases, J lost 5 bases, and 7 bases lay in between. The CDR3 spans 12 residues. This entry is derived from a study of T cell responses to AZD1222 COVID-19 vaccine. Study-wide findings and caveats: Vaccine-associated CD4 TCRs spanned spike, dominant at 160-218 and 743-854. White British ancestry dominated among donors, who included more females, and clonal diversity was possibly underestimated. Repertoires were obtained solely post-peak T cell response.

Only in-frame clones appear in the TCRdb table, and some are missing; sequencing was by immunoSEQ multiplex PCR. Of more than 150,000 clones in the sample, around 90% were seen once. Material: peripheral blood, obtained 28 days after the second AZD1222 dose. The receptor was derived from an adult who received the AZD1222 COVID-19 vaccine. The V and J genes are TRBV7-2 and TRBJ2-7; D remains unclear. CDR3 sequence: CASSLFVNEQYF. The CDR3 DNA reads TGTGCCAGCAGCTTATTTGTCAACGAGCAGTACTTC.